This T cell receptor (beta chain) was captured in a study of T cells after yellow fever vaccination. TCR cDNA was made by 5'RACE template switching, adding a universal primer site and UMIs. Each CDR3 protein is one row after TCRdb ran MiXCR on the 5' RACE reads. This table holds 450,000 to 600,000 distinct CDR3 sequences, approximately 13% found once. A word on this clonotype: Its antigen remains unknown.

Study-level results: After the booster, 96% of CD4 and 88% of CD8 primary-response clones were re-detected.

J was trimmed by 5 bases and V by 2 bases; bases with no gene match: 5. Per the germline V gene, CDR1 is MNHEY and CDR2 is SVGEGT. The CDR3 sequence is 15 residues long. Sequencing was performed on PBMCs, taken on the day of the yellow fever booster vaccination. The V and J genes are TRBV6-2 or TRBV6-3 and TRBJ2-2; 7 bases map to TRBD1. This receptor was taken from a man aged 30 to 45 who received the YFV17D yellow fever vaccine. CDR3 nucleotides: TGTGCCAGCAGTTACACCACAGGGGCAACCGGGGAGCTGTTTTTT. Translated: CASSYTTGATGELFF.